This section outlines one T cell receptor (beta chain) sequence together with its context. The data stem from a study of control samples from healthy donors and cancer patients. CDR1 is LGHNA, CDR2 YSLEER, per germline. The CDR3 contains 15 residues. V dropped 4 bases and J dropped 4 bases, with 16 bases sitting between them. Profiling relied on immunoSEQ multiplex PCR, and the TCRdb table lists in-frame clones only, not all of them. The table lists about 130,000 clones, 85% to 95% of them singletons. The receptor comes from a man in his fifties or sixties with head and neck cancer. Sequencing used PBMCs. The rearrangement links TRBV4-3 to TRBJ2-5; no clear D gene. The CDR3 protein is CASSRALGWRETQYF. DNA for the CDR3: TGCGCCAGCAGCCGAGCACTGGGTTGGCGAGAGACCCAGTACTTC.